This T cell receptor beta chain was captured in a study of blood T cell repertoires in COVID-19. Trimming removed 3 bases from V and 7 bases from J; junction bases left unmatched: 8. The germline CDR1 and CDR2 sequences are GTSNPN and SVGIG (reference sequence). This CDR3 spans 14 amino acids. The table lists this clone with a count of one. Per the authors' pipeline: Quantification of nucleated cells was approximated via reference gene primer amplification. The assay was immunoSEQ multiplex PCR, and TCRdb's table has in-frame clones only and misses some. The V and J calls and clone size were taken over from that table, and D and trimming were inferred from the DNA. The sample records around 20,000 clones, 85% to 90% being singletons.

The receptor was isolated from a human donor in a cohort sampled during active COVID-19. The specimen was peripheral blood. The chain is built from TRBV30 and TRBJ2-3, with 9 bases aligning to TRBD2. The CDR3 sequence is CAWRSSGSRNTQYF. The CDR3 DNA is TGTGCCTGGAGAAGTAGCGGGAGCCGGAATACGCAGTATTTT.